This T cell receptor beta chain was identified during a study of T cells in Graves' hyperthyroidism and ophthalmopathy. Study as a whole: Peripheral blood samples were taken at initial diagnosis, prior to any treatment.

RNA transcripts provided the source from which TCR beta CDR3 regions were amplified. Researchers ran a first-round RT-PCR on the TCR CDR3 using the HTBI primer set. TCRdb called the multiplex PCR reads again in MiXCR, with one record for every CDR3 protein. The repertoire consists of 300,000 to 400,000 distinct CDR3 sequences, with around 20% occurring once and the leading ten covering around half. Patients aged 18 to 65 with hyperthyroidism were newly diagnosed, with duration under 2 months. Researchers barred patients who had uncontrolled infection, other autoimmune disease, pregnancy or lactation. About 9.4 ml fresh peripheral blood yielded the PBMCs. The TCR sequence derives from a woman in her forties or fifties with Graves' hyperthyroidism. What was sequenced was blood.

The CDR3 loop reads CASSARQEYNSPLHF. CDR3 bases: TGTGCCAGCAGCGCCCGACAGGAATATAATTCACCCCTCCACTTT. The chain is built from TRBV2 and TRBJ1-6, with D perhaps TRBD1 (6 bases). The V end lost 6 bases, the J end lost 4 bases, and 13 bases lay between the germline ends. CDR1 is SNHLY, CDR2 FYNNEI, per germline. The CDR3 sequence is 15 residues long.